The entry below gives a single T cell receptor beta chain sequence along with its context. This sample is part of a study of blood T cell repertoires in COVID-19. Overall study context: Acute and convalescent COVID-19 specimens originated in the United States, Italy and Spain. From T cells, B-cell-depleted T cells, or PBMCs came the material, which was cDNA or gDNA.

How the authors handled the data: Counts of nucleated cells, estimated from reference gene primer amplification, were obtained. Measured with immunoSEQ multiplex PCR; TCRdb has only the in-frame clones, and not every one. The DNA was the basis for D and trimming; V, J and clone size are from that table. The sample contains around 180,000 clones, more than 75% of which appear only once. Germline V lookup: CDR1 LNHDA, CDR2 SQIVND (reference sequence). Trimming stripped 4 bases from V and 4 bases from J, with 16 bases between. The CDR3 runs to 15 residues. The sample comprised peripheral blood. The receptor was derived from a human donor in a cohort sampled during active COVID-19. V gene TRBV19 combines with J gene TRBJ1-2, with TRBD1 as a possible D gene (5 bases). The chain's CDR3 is CASSKGSRGSYGYTF. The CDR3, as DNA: TGTGCCAGTAGTAAAGGATCGCGGGGGTCCTATGGCTACACCTTC.